The clone carrying this TCR beta chain was counted only a few times. Germline-derived CDR1 and CDR2 are LGHNA and YNFKEQ. The CDR3 is 17 amino acids. The trim removed 0 bases at V and 4 bases at J, leaving 9 bases unmatched. The data stem from a study of shared clonotypes between healthy human individuals. This table comes from immunoSEQ multiplex PCR, and its TCRdb copy is limited to in-frame clones, with some not included. The sample has around 620,000 clones, 85% to 95% seen once. Naive-designated CD8 cells lacked CD45RO, were positively enriched for CCR7, and omitted terminally differentiated effector memory CD45RA+ cells.

Sequences were obtained from naive CD8+ T cells sorted from blood. The chain recombines TRBV4-2 with TRBJ2-7; 10 bases line up with TRBD2. The receptor was isolated from a woman between 25 and 40 years old in good health. Here the CDR3 DNA reads TGTGCCAGCAGCCAAGAGGAGGCTGGACTAGCGGTGTACGAGCAGTACTTC. The encoded protein is CASSQEEAGLAVYEQYF.